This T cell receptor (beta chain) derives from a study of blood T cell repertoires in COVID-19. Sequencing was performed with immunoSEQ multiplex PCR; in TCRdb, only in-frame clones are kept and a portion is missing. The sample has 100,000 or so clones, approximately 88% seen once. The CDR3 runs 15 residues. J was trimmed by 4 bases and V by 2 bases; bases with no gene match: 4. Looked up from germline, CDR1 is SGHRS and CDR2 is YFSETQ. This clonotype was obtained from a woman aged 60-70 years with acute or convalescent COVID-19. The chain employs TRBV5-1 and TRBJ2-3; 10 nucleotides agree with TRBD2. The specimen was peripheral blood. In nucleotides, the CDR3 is TGCGCCAGCAGCTTAGCGGGAGGGCCGCCAGATACGCAGTATTTT. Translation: CASSLAGGPPDTQYF.